Presented here are 8 T cell receptor beta chains from one specimen sequenced in a study of human T cells and chemical hapten exposure. TCRdb called the RACE reads again in MiXCR, with one record for every CDR3 protein. This table holds fewer than 100,000 distinct CDR3 sequences, about 12% found once. The time point here: patch test 1, 2 weeks after DPC sensitization. Specified treatment: therapeutic diphenylcyclopropenone sensitization with weekly scalp DPC. The source material was whole blood, sampled in connection with sensitization to the hapten diphenylcyclopropenone (DPC). These receptors all stem from a woman in her fifties or sixties with alopecia areata. Some clones in this sample may be carry-over from other donors' samples.

This clonotype was found many times. This rearrangement joins TRBV12-3 or TRBV12-4 to TRBJ2-3; 10 bases line up with TRBD1. J gave up 4 bases and V 5 bases, and 9 bases lay outside the gene matches. This CDR3 has 16 residues. CDR3 coding DNA: TGTGCCAGCAGTCCCGGGACAGGGGAGTTCCCAGATACGCAGTATTTT. Protein: CASSPGTGEFPDTQYF.

This clonotype was recorded at least ten times. The chain employs TRBV11-3 and TRBJ1-1; 8 bases are a match to TRBD1. CDR1 and CDR2 (germline): SGHNT, YENEEA. CDR3 length: 15 residues. V was pared by 5 bases and J by 0 bases, with 5 bases of the junction left unmatched. The CDR3 protein is CASSHWTGMNTEAFF. In DNA, the CDR3 is TGTGCCAGCAGCCACTGGACAGGGATGAACACTGAAGCTTTCTTT.

This clonotype was recorded a few times. The chain combines TRBV9 with TRBJ2-5, with 8 positions matching TRBD1. V was pared by 3 bases and J by 3 bases, with 1 base of the junction left unmatched. CDR3 length: 13 residues. CDR1 and CDR2 from the germline V gene are SGDLS and YYNGEE. The CDR3 DNA reads as TGTGCCAGCAGCGCGACAGGGGAAGAGACCCAGTACTTC. Amino acids: CASSATGEETQYF. The full variable domain, with the rest looked up from reference TRBV9 and TRBJ2-5, is DSGVTQTPKHLITATGQRVTLRCSPRSGDLSVYWYQQSLDQGLQFLIQYYNGEERAKGNILERFSAQQFPDLHSELNLSSLELGDSALYFCASSATGEETQYFGPGTRLLVL.

V gene TRBV29-1 combines with J gene TRBJ2-3; weak D call: TRBD2 (5 bases). Trimming removed 6 bases at V and 2 bases at J, with 12 bases between. This CDR3 has 13 amino acids. Germline loops: CDR1 SQVTM, CDR2 ANQGSEA. CDR3 loop: CSVPEGYTDTQYF. In DNA, the CDR3 is TGCAGCGTCCCCGAGGGCTACACAGATACGCAGTATTTT.

This chain joins TRBV10-3 and TRBJ2-6; D is possibly TRBD2 (6 bases). The CDR3 is made up of 15 amino acids. Germline V lookup: CDR1 ENHRY, CDR2 SYGVKD. V shed 8 bases and J shed 2 bases, with 13 bases lying between them. The CDR3 nucleotides read TGTGCCATCCGATCTAGCGCCCCTGGGGCCAACGTCCTGACTTTC. It yields the protein CAIRSSAPGANVLTF.

This chain links TRBV5-5 with TRBJ2-7, with TRBD1 identical over 11 bases. V gave up 3 bases and J gave up 4 bases; unmatched junction bases: 3. Germline CDR1 and CDR2: SGHKS and YYEKEE (reference sequence). The CDR3 contains 14 residues. The CDR3 region has the DNA TGTGCCAGCAGCTGGACAGGGGGCCCTTACGAGCAGTACTTC. This sequence encodes CASSWTGGPYEQYF.

Concerning this clonotype itself: Being one base from a much bigger clone, this may be a read error. The chain is built from TRBV5-4 and TRBJ2-3, with D hard to call. The CDR3 covers 14 residues. The germline V gene has CDR1 SGHNT and CDR2 YYREEE (reference sequence). Trimming stripped 2 bases from V and 2 bases from J, with 9 bases between. CDR3 DNA sequence: TGTGCCAGCAGCTTAGTCAGGACCACAGATACGCAGTATTTT. Translated, it gives CASSLVRTTDTQYF.

The gene calls are TRBV5-1 and TRBJ2-1; D uncertain. The CDR3 has 17 amino acids. Germline V gene lookup returns CDR1 SGHRS and CDR2 YFSETQ. V lost 1 base and J lost 8, with 22 bases in between. The CDR3 nucleotides are TGCGCCAGCAGCTTGCGCGGTACTTCTAGGCTGTCCGATGAGCAGTTCTTC. This codes for CASSLRGTSRLSDEQFF. The whole variable domain, filled in from reference TRBV5-1 and TRBJ2-1, reads KAGVTQTPRYLIKTRGQQVTLSCSPISGHRSVSWYQQTPGQGLQFLFEYFSETQRNKGNFPGRFSGRQFSNSRSEMNVSTLELGDSALYLCASSLRGTSRLSDEQFFGPGTRLTVL.